This T cell receptor (beta chain) was profiled in a study of control samples from healthy donors and cancer patients. The CDR3 runs 15 residues. The germline V gene has CDR1 SGDLS and CDR2 YYNGEE. V lost 3 bases, J lost 2 bases, and 12 bases lay in between. The method was immunoSEQ multiplex PCR; TCRdb's version includes in-frame clones alone and lacks a portion of them. The profile shows 40,000 to 60,000 clones, 88% of them singletons. This clone appeared a few times. The sample was PBMCs. The clonotype comes from a man between 45 and 60 years old with head and neck cancer. The chain employs TRBV9 and TRBJ1-3, with TRBD1 as a possible D gene (5 bases). This CDR3 is CASSAILGAGNTIYF. Here the CDR3 DNA reads TGTGCCAGCAGCGCCATTCTGGGGGCTGGAAACACCATATATTTT. The entire variable domain, with the rest obtained from reference TRBV9 and TRBJ1-3, is as follows: DSGVTQTPKHLITATGQRVTLRCSPRSGDLSVYWYQQSLDQGLQFLIQYYNGEERAKGNILERFSAQQFPDLHSELNLSSLELGDSALYFCASSAILGAGNTIYFGEGSWLTVV.